Each of the 28 T cell receptor beta chains below was sequenced from the same sample in a study of T cells in Graves' hyperthyroidism and ophthalmopathy. Template material for amplifying TCR beta CDR3 regions consisted of RNA transcripts. Initially, a first-round RT-PCR of the TCR CDR3 employed the HTBI primer set. TCRdb reanalysed the multiplex PCR reads using MiXCR and keeps one entry per CDR3 protein. Of 700,000 to 950,000 distinct CDR3 sequences in the sample, around 40% are singletons; the top ten hold 31%. The sequencing sample was made of blood. The receptors come from a woman between 40 and 55 years old with Graves' hyperthyroidism.

As concerns this clonotype: Given a much more abundant clone one base away, this may be a read error. The chain combines TRBV20-1 with TRBJ1-5; D possibly corresponds to TRBD1 (5 bases). CDR3 length equals 15 residues. Germline CDR1 reads DFQATT; CDR2 reads SNEGSKA (reference sequence). CDR3 nucleotide sequence: TGCAATGCTAGCGGACGAGGGGATTACAATCAGCCCCAGCATTTT. Amino acids: CNASGRGDYNQPQHF.

There are a few counts of this clonotype. The V gene is TRBV6-6, the J gene TRBJ2-5, with D perhaps given as TRBD1 or TRBD2 (7 bases each). This CDR3 spans 15 amino acids. Germline values: CDR1 MNHNY, CDR2 SVGAGI (reference sequence). With 6 bases removed from V and 2 bases from J, the gap between germline ends came to 16 bases. Written as DNA, the CDR3 is TGTGCCAGCAGCAGGGAGGGACAGCTTCAAGAGACCCAGTACTTC. The encoded protein is CASSREGQLQETQYF.

As concerns this clonotype: This may be a read error, as it is one base from a much larger clone. The chain uses TRBV7-3 and TRBJ1-5; D gene ambiguous. In germline, CDR1 is SGHTA, CDR2 FQGTGA. Trimming left V 0 bases short and J 6 bases short, with 12 bases between. The CDR3 covers 15 residues. The CDR3 region has the DNA TGTGCCAGCAGCTTAACGGAGGAGGAGGGTCAGCCCCAGCATTTT. This gives the protein CASSLTEEEGQPQHF.

The chain combines TRBV7-3 with TRBJ1-3; TRBD1 is a possible D gene (6 bases). The germline V and J ends were trimmed by 5 bases and 4 bases, with 9 bases remaining between them. The CDR3 covers 13 residues. Germline V CDR1 and CDR2: SGHTA, FQGTGA. Here the CDR3 DNA reads TGTGCCAGCAGCGAAGGGACAGGAAACACCATATATTTT. This encodes CASSEGTGNTIYF.

The CDR3 region has the DNA TGTGCCAGCTCGATTTGGGGAACCAACGATAATTCACCCCTCCACTTT. Its translation is CASSIWGTNDNSPLHF. V gene TRBV6-2 or TRBV6-3 combines with J gene TRBJ1-6; no reliable D call. The length of the CDR3 is 16 residues. Looked up from germline, CDR1 is MNHEY and CDR2 is SVGEGT. V shed 8 bases and J shed 5 bases, with 19 bases lying between them.

This clonotype appeared a few times. The J gene is TRBJ1-5, the V gene TRBV20-1, with TRBD1 matching over 10 bases. Germline V CDR1 and CDR2: DFQATT, SNEGSKA (reference sequence). This CDR3 has 16 residues. Trimming at V came to 6 bases and at J to 1 base, leaving 9 bases not matched to a gene. Written as DNA, the CDR3 is TGCAGTGCGCATCGACAGGGGGCTAAGAGCAATCAGCCCCAGCATTTT. This encodes CSAHRQGAKSNQPQHF.

This clonotype was seen more than once but under ten times. The genes are TRBV29-1 and TRBJ1-1; tentatively, D is TRBD1 (5 bases). The CDR3 has 12 residues. Germline lookup yields CDR1 SQVTM and CDR2 ANQGSEA. The V end lost 1 base, the J end lost 8 bases, and 11 bases lay between the germline ends. For the CDR3, the DNA is TGCAGCGTTGAAGTGGGCAGGGACGAAGCTTTCTTT. Protein product: CSVEVGRDEAFF.

This chain uses TRBV29-1 with TRBJ2-7; TRBD1 matches 8 bases. The CDR3 contains 12 residues. V shed 7 bases and J 7 bases; nucleotides not matched to a gene: 9. Germline assignment: CDR1 SQVTM and CDR2 ANQGSEA. The CDR3 DNA reads as TGCAGCGGCGACAGGGGCCATCCGGAGCAGTACTTC. This translates into CSGDRGHPEQYF.

The CDR3 protein is CASSYSPPSEQYF. The CDR3 nucleotides are TGTGCCAGCAGTTACTCGCCACCCTCGGAGCAGTACTTC. The chain joins TRBV6-2 or TRBV6-3 to TRBJ2-7; D not resolved. CDR1 and CDR2 (germline): MNHEY, SVGEGT. This CDR3 is 13 amino acids long. The V gene lost 0 bases and the J gene lost 7 bases, with 10 bases spanning the gap.

V usage is TRBV14 and J usage is TRBJ2-7; D might be TRBD1 or TRBD2, each matching 5 bases. Germline V gene data show CDR1 as SGHDN and CDR2 as FVKESK. The germline V and J ends were trimmed by 4 bases and 5 bases, with 18 bases remaining between them. The CDR3 contains 15 residues. The CDR3 region has the DNA TGTGCCAGCAGCCGGTCGGGGACGCGAGGGAACGAGCAGTACTTC. Translating gives CASSRSGTRGNEQYF.

A few counts support this clonotype. This chain connects TRBV20-1 to TRBJ1-5; the D is unclear. The V gene lost 7 bases and the J gene lost 5 bases, with 15 bases spanning the gap. The germline gives CDR1 DFQATT, CDR2 SNEGSKA (reference sequence). This CDR3 is 13 amino acids long. Here the CDR3 reads CSGSTEAHQPQHF. In DNA form, the CDR3 reads TGCAGTGGGTCTACAGAAGCCCATCAGCCCCAGCATTTT.

J is TRBJ1-5 and V is TRBV29-1, with a tentative D call TRBD1 (6 bases). V shed 8 bases and J shed 5 bases, with 16 bases lying between them. This CDR3 has 13 residues. The germline V gene has CDR1 SQVTM and CDR2 ANQGSEA. CDR3 amino acids: CSQSGAVDQPQHF. Here the CDR3 DNA reads TGCAGCCAATCGGGGGCGGTGGATCAGCCCCAGCATTTT.

J is TRBJ2-7 and V is TRBV5-1, with 7 nucleotides matching TRBD2. Per germline, CDR1 SGHRS and CDR2 YFSETQ. V trimming: 4 bases; J trimming: 7 bases; junction bases outside the gene matches: 11. This CDR3 region has 14 residues. The CDR3 bases are TGCGCCAGCAGCCCTAGCGGTGCTTACAATGAGCAGTACTTC. Its translation is CASSPSGAYNEQYF.

This clonotype was detected many times. The genes are TRBV29-1 and TRBJ1-2; no firm D call. Germline CDR1 and CDR2: SQVTM and ANQGSEA. This CDR3 region has 12 residues. Between the trimmed V and J ends, which lost 3 bases and 4 bases, there was a span of 9 bases. CDR3 coding DNA: TGCAGCGTTGACGACGGGGTCTATGGCTACACCTTC. It yields the protein CSVDDGVYGYTF.

This rearrangement joins TRBV20-1 to TRBJ1-6; D remains unclear. V was pared by 2 bases and J by 8 bases, with 22 bases between. CDR1 and CDR2 (germline): DFQATT, SNEGSKA (reference sequence). The CDR3 runs 17 residues. The CDR3, as DNA: TGCAGTGCTAGATCCCCCAGGTCGGTAGGACGCGATTCACCCCTCCACTTT. Encoded protein: CSARSPRSVGRDSPLHF.

The sample holds one count of this clonotype. The chain has TRBV29-1 and TRBJ2-7; D possibly corresponds to TRBD2 (7 bases). CDR1 and CDR2 from the germline V gene are SQVTM and ANQGSEA. Trimming pared 7 bases from V and 7 bases from J, leaving 20 bases between. The CDR3 loop spans 13 amino acids. CDR3 DNA: TGCAGCGGCGGGGGCAGGGGCACCGGGGAGCAGTACTTC. Its protein product is CSGGGRGTGEQYF.

This clonotype was detected many times. The genes are TRBV6-1 and TRBJ1-1; D remains ambiguous. This CDR3 has 14 amino acids. Deletions cut 6 bases from V and 1 base from J, with 12 bases between. The V gene's germline CDR1 is MNHNS and CDR2 SASEGT. CDR3 coding DNA: TGTGCCAGCAGGACCCCGGCAGCGAACACTGAAGCTTTCTTT. Protein sequence: CASRTPAANTEAFF.

This clonotype showed up just once. A much larger clone is a single base away; this may be a read error. This rearrangement joins TRBV10-3 to TRBJ2-7, with D perhaps assigned TRBD1 or TRBD2 (5 bases each). This CDR3 has 14 amino acids. Germline CDR1 reads ENHRY; CDR2 reads SYGVKD. V was clipped by 10 bases and J by 0 bases, with 16 bases between them. The CDR3: CATAPGTRSYEQYF. CDR3 DNA: TGTGCCACCGCCCCCGGGACCCGCTCCTACGAGCAGTACTTC.

This clonotype was seen many times. The chain links TRBV29-1 to TRBJ2-5; tentatively, D is TRBD2 (5 bases). The CDR3 is 13 amino acids. Germline CDR1 and CDR2: SQVTM and ANQGSEA. V shed 2 bases and J shed 5 bases, with 12 bases lying between them. The CDR3 DNA reads TGCAGCGTTGAACGCGGGCCTGGGGAGACCCAGTACTTC. Its translation is CSVERGPGETQYF.

This clonotype was counted ten times or more. This sequence joins TRBV7-9 and TRBJ2-5; TRBD2 agrees at 9 bases. V trimming: 5 bases; J trimming: 11 bases; junction bases outside the gene matches: 15. The CDR3 has 15 residues. Per germline, CDR1 SEHNR and CDR2 FQNEAQ (reference sequence). Here the CDR3 reads CASSPGTSSRSRQYF. The CDR3, as DNA: TGTGCCAGCAGCCCGGGGACTAGCAGCCGATCAAGGCAGTACTTC.

Note on this clonotype: A much bigger clone sits one base away, suggesting this may be a read error. The chain employs TRBV2 and TRBJ1-1; D not certain. The CDR3 length is 14 residues. In germline, CDR1 is SNHLY, CDR2 FYNNEI. The CDR3 sequence: CTSSVEGISTEAFF. The DNA of the CDR3 is TGTACCAGCAGTGTTGAAGGGATATCCACTGAAGCTTTCTTT.

This clonotype was seen more than once but under ten times. This chain joins TRBV11-2 and TRBJ2-7; 8 bases agree with TRBD2. Germline values: CDR1 SGHAT, CDR2 FQNNGV. CDR3 length equals 19 residues. J was trimmed by 2 bases and V by 4 bases; bases with no gene match: 19. CDR3 region: CASSSRPLLAGLIAYEQYF. CDR3 nucleotide sequence: TGTGCCAGCAGCTCCCGACCCCTTCTAGCGGGTCTCATCGCCTACGAGCAGTACTTC.

The rearrangement uses TRBV10-3 and TRBJ1-3; D is perhaps TRBD1 (6 bases). There are 15 residues in the CDR3. Trimming cost V 10 bases and J 0 bases, with 16 bases left between them. Germline assignment: CDR1 ENHRY and CDR2 SYGVKD. The CDR3 reads CASSEQGFSGNTIYF. The CDR3 coding sequence is TGTGCCAGCAGCGAACAGGGCTTCTCTGGAAACACCATATATTTT.

CDR3 loop: CAISEGGDDYNEQFF. The CDR3 DNA follows: TGTGCCATCAGTGAAGGCGGGGACGACTACAATGAGCAGTTCTTC. This sequence joins TRBV10-3 and TRBJ2-1; D is possibly TRBD2 (6 bases). CDR3 length: 15 residues. V lost 3 bases and J lost 3, with 12 bases in between. Germline CDR1 and CDR2: ENHRY and SYGVKD.

Details on this clonotype: One base away lies a much larger clone, so this may be a sequencing read error. This chain joins TRBV25-1 and TRBJ1-2, with 8 bases lining up with TRBD1. Looked up from germline, CDR1 is MGHDK and CDR2 is SYGVNS. The CDR3 sequence is 14 residues long. CDR3 in amino acids: CAGSGTGGPDGYTF. The DNA for the CDR3 is TGTGCCGGCAGTGGCACAGGGGGACCTGATGGCTACACCTTC.

With regard to this clonotype: A much larger clone differs by one base, so this may be a read error. This chain connects TRBV7-2 to TRBJ1-2; D perhaps matches TRBD1 (5 bases). V gave up 4 bases and J gave up 6 bases, with 18 bases separating them. The germline V gene encodes CDR1 SGHTA and CDR2 FQGNSA. The CDR3 has 15 residues. In DNA, the CDR3 is TGTGCCAGCAGCTGGGGCGACAAGTTTGAAGATGGCTACACCTTC. Protein product: CASSWGDKFEDGYTF.

This clonotype was counted at least ten times. The chain uses TRBV9 and TRBJ1-3, with no clear D. CDR3 length equals 15 residues. The germline V gene has CDR1 SGDLS and CDR2 YYNGEE. V lost 0 bases and J 0 bases, leaving 7 bases between the germline ends. DNA for the CDR3: TGTGCCAGCAGCGTAGGCCAGCTCTCTGGAAACACCATATATTTT. It codes for CASSVGQLSGNTIYF.

This clonotype was detected many times. The chain carries TRBV5-6 and TRBJ1-1; no clear D gene. Germline values: CDR1 SGHDT, CDR2 YYEEEE. V lost 5 bases, J lost 1 base, and 9 bases lay in between. The CDR3 covers 13 residues. CDR3 nucleotide sequence: TGTGCCAGCAGTTTTACACGGAACACTGAAGCTTTCTTT. Translating gives CASSFTRNTEAFF.